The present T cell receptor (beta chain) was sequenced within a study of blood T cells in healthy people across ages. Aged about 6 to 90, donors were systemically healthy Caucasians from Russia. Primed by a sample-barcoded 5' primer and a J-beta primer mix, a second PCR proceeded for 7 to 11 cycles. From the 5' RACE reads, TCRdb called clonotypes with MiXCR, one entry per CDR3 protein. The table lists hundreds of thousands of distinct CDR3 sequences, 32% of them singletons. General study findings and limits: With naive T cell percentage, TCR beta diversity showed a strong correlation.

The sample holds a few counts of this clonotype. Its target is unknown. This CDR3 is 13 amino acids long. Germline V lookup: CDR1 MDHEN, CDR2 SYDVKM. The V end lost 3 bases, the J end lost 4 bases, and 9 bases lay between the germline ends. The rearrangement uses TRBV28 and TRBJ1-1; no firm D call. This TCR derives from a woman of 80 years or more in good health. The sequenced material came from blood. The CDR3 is CASSLVVFTEAFF. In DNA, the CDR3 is TGTGCCAGCAGTTTGGTAGTCTTCACTGAAGCTTTCTTT. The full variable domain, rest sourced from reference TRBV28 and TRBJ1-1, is DVKVTQSSRYLVKRTGEKVFLECVQDMDHENMFWYRQDPGLGLRLIYFSYDVKMKEKGDIPEGYSVSREKKERFSLILESASTNQTSMYLCASSLVVFTEAFFGQGTRLTVV.